The sequence of this TCR beta chain was determined in a study of cytomegalovirus exposure and HLA in healthy donors. Study details: In a later analysis, it was reported that the 120 validation repertoires had been produced on the same platform as the 670 or so repertoires belonging to the first cohort.

Germline V gene data show CDR1 as KGHSH and CDR2 as LQKENI. The CDR3 totals 16 residues. With V trimmed by 0 bases and J by 5 bases, 4 bases remained unmatched. Clones were sequenced by immunoSEQ multiplex PCR, and TCRdb holds only the in-frame ones, with some missing. This sample yields about 200,000 clones, of which around 90% are seen a single time; approximately 2.9% belongs to the top ten. The TCR sequence derives from a woman aged 18 to 35 in good health and CMV-seronegative. This rearrangement joins TRBV18 to TRBJ2-1; 10 nucleotides align to TRBD2. The sample taken for sequencing was PBMCs. The CDR3 spells CASSPPLAGVHNEQFF. Here the CDR3 DNA reads TGTGCCAGCTCACCACCGCTAGCGGGGGTACACAATGAGCAGTTCTTC.